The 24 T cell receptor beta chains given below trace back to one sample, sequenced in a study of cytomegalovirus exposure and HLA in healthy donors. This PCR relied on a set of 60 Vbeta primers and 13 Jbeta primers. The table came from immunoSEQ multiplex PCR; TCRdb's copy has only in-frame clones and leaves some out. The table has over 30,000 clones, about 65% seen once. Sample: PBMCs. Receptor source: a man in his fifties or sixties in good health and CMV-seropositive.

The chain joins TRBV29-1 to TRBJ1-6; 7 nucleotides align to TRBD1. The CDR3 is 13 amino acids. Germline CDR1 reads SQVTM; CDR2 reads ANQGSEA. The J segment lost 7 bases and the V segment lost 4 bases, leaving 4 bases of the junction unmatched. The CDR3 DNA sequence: TGCAGCGTTGGGACAGGCCCAAATTCACCCCTCCACTTT. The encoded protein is CSVGTGPNSPLHF.

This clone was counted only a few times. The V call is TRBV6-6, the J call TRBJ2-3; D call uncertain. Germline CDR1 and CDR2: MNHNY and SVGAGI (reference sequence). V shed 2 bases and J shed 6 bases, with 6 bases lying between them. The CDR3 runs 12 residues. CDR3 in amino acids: CASSYATDTQYF. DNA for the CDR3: TGTGCCAGCAGTTACGCGACTGATACGCAGTATTTT.

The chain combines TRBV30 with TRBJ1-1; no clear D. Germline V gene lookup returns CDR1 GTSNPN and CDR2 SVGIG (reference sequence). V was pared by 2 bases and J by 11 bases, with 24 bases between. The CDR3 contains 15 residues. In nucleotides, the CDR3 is TGTGCCTGGAGTCTTCAATCCTACAATAGGCCGGGGGCTTTCTTT. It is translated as CAWSLQSYNRPGAFF.

In DNA form, the CDR3 reads TGTGCCAGCAGCTCCTCAGGGGTGGTCAATGAGCAGTTCTTC. Residues: CASSSSGVVNEQFF. The genes are TRBV5-4 and TRBJ2-1; a possible D gene is TRBD1 (6 bases). This CDR3 is built from 14 residues. V lost 3 bases, J lost 6 bases, and 13 bases lay in between. CDR1 SGHNT and CDR2 YYREEE come from the germline V gene (reference sequence).

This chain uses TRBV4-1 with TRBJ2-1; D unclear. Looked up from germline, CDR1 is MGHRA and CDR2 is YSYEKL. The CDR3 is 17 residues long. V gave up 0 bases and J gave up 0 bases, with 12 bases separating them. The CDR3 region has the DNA TGCGCCAGCAGCCAAGAGAGTCTCCTAAGCTCCTACAATGAGCAGTTCTTC. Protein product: CASSQESLLSSYNEQFF.

This CDR3 reads CASSKFIYGYTF. DNA of the CDR3: TGTGCCAGCAGCAAATTTATCTATGGCTACACCTTC. The chain couples TRBV7-2 to TRBJ1-2; no clear D. Trimming removed 5 bases at V and 4 bases at J, with 8 bases between. CDR3 length: 12 amino acids. CDR1 is SGHTA and CDR2 is FQGNSA in the germline V gene.

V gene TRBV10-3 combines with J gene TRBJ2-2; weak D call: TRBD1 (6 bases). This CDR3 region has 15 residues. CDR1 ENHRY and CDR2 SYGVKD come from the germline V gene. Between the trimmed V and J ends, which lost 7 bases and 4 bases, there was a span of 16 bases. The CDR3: CAINQEGQLTGELFF. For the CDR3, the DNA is TGTGCCATCAATCAAGAGGGACAACTCACCGGGGAGCTGTTTTTT.

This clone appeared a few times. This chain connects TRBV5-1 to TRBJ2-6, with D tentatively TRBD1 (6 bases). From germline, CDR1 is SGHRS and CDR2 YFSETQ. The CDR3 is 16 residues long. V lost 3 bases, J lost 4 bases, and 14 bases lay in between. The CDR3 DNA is TGCGCCAGCAGCTCGCAACAGGGACGCGGGGCCAACGTCCTGACTTTC. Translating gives CASSSQQGRGANVLTF.

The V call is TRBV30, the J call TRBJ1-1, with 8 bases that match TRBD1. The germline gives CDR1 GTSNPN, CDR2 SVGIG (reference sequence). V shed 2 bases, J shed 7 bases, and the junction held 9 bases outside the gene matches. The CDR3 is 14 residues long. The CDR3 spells CAWSLTGAFGEAFF. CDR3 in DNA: TGTGCCTGGAGTTTGACAGGGGCTTTTGGTGAAGCTTTCTTT.

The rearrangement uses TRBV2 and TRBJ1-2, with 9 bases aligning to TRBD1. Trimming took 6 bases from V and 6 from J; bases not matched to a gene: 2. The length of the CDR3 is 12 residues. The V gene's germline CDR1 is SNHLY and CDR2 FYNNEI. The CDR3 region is CASRRQGDGYTF. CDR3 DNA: TGTGCCAGCAGGCGACAGGGGGATGGCTACACCTTC.

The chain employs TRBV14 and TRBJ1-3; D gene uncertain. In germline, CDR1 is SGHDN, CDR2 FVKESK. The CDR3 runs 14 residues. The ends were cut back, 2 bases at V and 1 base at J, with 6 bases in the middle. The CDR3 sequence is CASSQQASGNTIYF. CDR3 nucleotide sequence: TGTGCCAGCAGCCAACAGGCTTCTGGAAACACCATATATTTT.

CDR3 bases: TGTGCCAGCAGCCACGAGGACAGGGCCTCTGGAAACACCATATATTTT. This encodes CASSHEDRASGNTIYF. The V gene is TRBV4-2, the J gene TRBJ1-3; 8 nucleotides agree with TRBD1. Trimming at V came to 3 bases and at J to 0 bases, leaving 4 bases not matched to a gene. Germline V CDR1 and CDR2: LGHNA, YNFKEQ. CDR3 size: 16 residues.

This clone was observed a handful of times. CDR3 nucleotides: TGTGCCAGCAGCTTACTAACAGGGTGGCGCAATGAGCAGTTCTTC. This codes for CASSLLTGWRNEQFF. The rearrangement joins TRBV7-6 to TRBJ2-1; possible D gene TRBD1, 6 bases. Per germline, CDR1 SGHVS and CDR2 FNYEAQ. V lost 2 bases, J lost 6 bases, and 14 bases lay in between. The CDR3 runs to 15 residues.

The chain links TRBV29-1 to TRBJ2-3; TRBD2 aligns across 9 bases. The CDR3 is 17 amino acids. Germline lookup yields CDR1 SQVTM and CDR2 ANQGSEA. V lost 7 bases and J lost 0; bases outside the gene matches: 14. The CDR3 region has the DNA TGCAGCGCCACCGGGAACATAGCGGGAGTGAGCACAGATACGCAGTATTTT. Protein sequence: CSATGNIAGVSTDTQYF.

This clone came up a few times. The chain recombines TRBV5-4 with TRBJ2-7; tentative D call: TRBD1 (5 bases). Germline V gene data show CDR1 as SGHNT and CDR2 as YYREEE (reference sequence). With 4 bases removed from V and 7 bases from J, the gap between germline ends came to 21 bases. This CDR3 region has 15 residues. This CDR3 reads CASSPWGRMGLEQYF. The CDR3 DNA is TGTGCCAGCAGCCCTTGGGGCCGGATGGGCTTGGAGCAGTACTTC.

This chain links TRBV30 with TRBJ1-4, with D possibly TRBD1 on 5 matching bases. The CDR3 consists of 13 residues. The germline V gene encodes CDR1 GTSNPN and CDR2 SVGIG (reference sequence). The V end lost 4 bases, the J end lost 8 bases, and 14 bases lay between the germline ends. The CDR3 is CAWTPPKGEKLFF. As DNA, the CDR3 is TGTGCCTGGACTCCCCCGAAGGGGGAAAAACTGTTTTTT.

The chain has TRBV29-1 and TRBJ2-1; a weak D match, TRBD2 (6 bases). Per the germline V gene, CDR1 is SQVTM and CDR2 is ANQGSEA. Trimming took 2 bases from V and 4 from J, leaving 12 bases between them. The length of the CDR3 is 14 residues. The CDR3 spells CSVETTRGYNEQFF. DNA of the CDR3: TGCAGCGTTGAAACGACTAGGGGTTACAATGAGCAGTTCTTC.

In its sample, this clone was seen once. The CDR3 DNA follows: TGTGCCAGCACTCTCCAGTCCAGGGATCAGCCCCAGCATTTT. This gives the protein CASTLQSRDQPQHF. This rearrangement joins TRBV2 to TRBJ1-5; D may be TRBD1 (5 bases). The CDR3 has 14 amino acids. Germline V gene sequence: CDR1 SNHLY, CDR2 FYNNEI. V was shortened by 7 bases and J by 5 bases, with 15 bases between the two germline ends.

The CDR3: CSTGLAGVLDTQYF. The CDR3 DNA sequence: TGCAGCACTGGACTAGCGGGAGTTCTAGATACGCAGTATTTT. The J gene is TRBJ2-3, the V gene TRBV29-1, with 13 bases lining up with TRBD2. Germline CDR1 and CDR2: SQVTM and ANQGSEA. There are 14 residues in the CDR3. The V and J ends lost 8 bases and 5 bases, in that order; junction bases with no gene match: 7.

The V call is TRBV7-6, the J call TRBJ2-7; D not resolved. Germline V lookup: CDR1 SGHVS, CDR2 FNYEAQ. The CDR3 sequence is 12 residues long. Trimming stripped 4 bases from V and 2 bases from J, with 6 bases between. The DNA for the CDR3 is TGTGCCAGCAGCTGGCGGACCTACGAGCAGTACTTC. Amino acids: CASSWRTYEQYF.

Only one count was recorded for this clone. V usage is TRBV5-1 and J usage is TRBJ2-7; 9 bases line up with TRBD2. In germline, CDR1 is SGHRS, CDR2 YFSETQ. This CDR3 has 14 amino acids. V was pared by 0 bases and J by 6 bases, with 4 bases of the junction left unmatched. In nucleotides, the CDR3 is TGCGCCAGCAGCTTGGCTAGCGGGAAAGGCGAGCAGTACTTC. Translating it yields CASSLASGKGEQYF.

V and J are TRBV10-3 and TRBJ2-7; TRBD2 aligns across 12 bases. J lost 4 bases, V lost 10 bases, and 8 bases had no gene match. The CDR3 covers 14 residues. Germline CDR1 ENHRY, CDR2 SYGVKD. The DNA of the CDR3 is TGTGCCACCTCCCGACTAGCGGGAGATTACGAGCAGTACTTC. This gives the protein CATSRLAGDYEQYF.

CDR3 amino acids: CASSLVERGNTIYF. The DNA for the CDR3 is TGTGCCAGCAGCTTAGTTGAGAGGGGAAACACCATATATTTT. The V and J genes are TRBV7-6 and TRBJ1-3; the D is unclear. This CDR3 has 14 residues. Germline loops: CDR1 SGHVS, CDR2 FNYEAQ. V was clipped by 1 base and J by 4 bases, with 8 bases between them.

The CDR3 DNA sequence: TGTGCCAGCTCACCGCAACAGGGAGATCCTGAAGCTTTCTTT. It codes for CASSPQQGDPEAFF. The rearrangement links TRBV18 to TRBJ1-1, with a possible D match to TRBD1 (6 bases). Germline CDR1 KGHSH, CDR2 LQKENI. This CDR3 is built from 14 residues. With 3 bases removed from V and 6 bases from J, the gap between germline ends came to 14 bases.